Listed below are T cell receptor beta chains from one sample, sequenced in a study of response to subunit inactivated influenza vaccine. TCRdb processed the RT-PCR reads anew with MiXCR; each CDR3 protein has one entry. The sample consists of more than 150,000 distinct CDR3 sequences, roughly 10% of them appearing once. The starting material was CD8+ T cells sorted from PBMCs, obtained less than 30 months after vaccination. The source is a man between 50 and 69 years old who received an inactivated influenza vaccine. The CDR3 runs from the conserved cysteine through the conserved F or W. A D gene is named only where the DNA matches it firmly.

D gene	J gene	V gene	CDR3 protein
TRBD2	NA	TRBV20-1	CSAKRLAGVQVDEQYF
TRBD1	TRBJ2-5	TRBV7-2	CASSSKTGAQETQYF
TRBD2	TRBJ2-7	TRBV20-1	CSASGGADVGEQYF
TRBD2	TRBJ2-1	TRBV7-9	CASSFPSGGHNEQFF
NA	TRBJ2-7	TRBV20-1	CSARSSDYYEQYF
TRBD1	TRBJ2-5	TRBV6-1	CASKPIGGLETQYF
NA	TRBJ2-2	TRBV27	CASSLSQFTGELFF
NA	TRBJ1-1	TRBV27	CASSPRGGLTEAFF
NA	TRBJ2-7	TRBV5-6	CASSFWGDDYEQYF
NA	TRBJ2-5	TRBV10-3	CAISDPTGEETQYF
NA	TRBJ2-7	TRBV4-3	CASSQGWGTYEQYF
NA	TRBJ2-3	TRBV11-3	CASSTGTTDTQYF
NA	TRBJ1-1	TRBV2	CASSDRYQGRTEAFF
TRBD2	TRBJ2-1	TRBV12-3/TRBV12-4	CASSLDGLAGNEQFF
NA	TRBJ2-3	TRBV30	CAFRDSTDTQYF
NA	TRBJ2-6	TRBV7-2	CASSPDIYGANVLTF
NA	TRBJ2-1	TRBV9	CASSSPMKPYNEQFF
NA	TRBJ2-1	TRBV5-6	CASSFTIILGGASNEQFF
NA	TRBJ2-7	TRBV11-2	CASSLEPGYEQYF
NA	TRBJ2-1	TRBV11-2	CASSLGRLGHNEQFF
NA	TRBJ2-7	TRBV6-1	CASSPPDGRTYEQYF
NA	TRBJ2-7	TRBV14	CASSQESSGFFEQYF
NA	TRBJ2-7	TRBV20-1	CSARGQSYEQYF
TRBD2	TRBJ2-3	TRBV6-1	CASSTPERREGPDTQYF
NA	TRBJ2-4	TRBV20-1	CSAPASALNSIQYF
TRBD2	TRBJ2-5	TRBV3-1	CASSPIAGALQETQYF
NA	TRBJ2-1	TRBV29-1	CSVEWLSSQVGEQFF
NA	TRBJ2-7	TRBV5-6	CASSAGTPYEQYF
TRBD2	TRBJ2-5	TRBV25-1	CASSEFGLAGRWETQYF
TRBD2	TRBJ2-7	TRBV18	CASSRTGAGGGTYEQYF
NA	TRBJ2-2	TRBV2	CASSEWRQPTGELFF
TRBD1	TRBJ2-2	TRBV27	CASSNRGRVGTGELFF
NA	TRBJ2-7	TRBV4-1	CASSPRDGTYEQYF
NA	TRBJ1-2	TRBV24-1	CATSDRRSSRANYGYTF
TRBD2	TRBJ2-1	TRBV9	CASSVGGSLYNEQFF
NA	TRBJ1-1	TRBV11-2	CASSWVNTEAFF
TRBD2	TRBJ2-7	TRBV19	CASSIGAGPYEQYF
TRBD2	TRBJ2-7	TRBV27	CASSDAGGPRNEQYF
NA	TRBJ2-6	TRBV28	CASSSTGLSGANVLTF
TRBD1	TRBJ2-7	TRBV7-8	CASRFTGGYEQYF
TRBD2	TRBJ2-3	TRBV16	CASSPWGGKDTQYF
TRBD1	TRBJ2-3	TRBV29-1	CSVAGTGLADTQYF
NA	TRBJ2-7	TRBV20-1	CSARESLSYEQYF
NA	TRBJ2-7	TRBV4-3	CASSRHTSYPEQYF
TRBD1	TRBJ1-1	TRBV4-3	CASSRTGGGTEAFF
TRBD1	TRBJ2-2	TRBV12-3/TRBV12-4	CASSGQLNTGELFF
NA	TRBJ2-7	TRBV7-9	CASSLTRNYEQYF
TRBD1	TRBJ2-1	TRBV29-1	CSVGGQGVYNEQFF
NA	TRBJ2-3	TRBV20-1	CSAREGLAGVGTDTQYF
NA	TRBJ2-7	TRBV4-2	CASSADSWYEQYF
NA	TRBJ1-1	TRBV12-3/TRBV12-4	CASSPSTTFNTEAFF
NA	TRBJ2-1	TRBV29-1	CSVEYPSEQFF
NA	TRBJ2-7	TRBV11-1	CASSWSTYEQYF
NA	TRBJ2-7	TRBV20-1	CSAPDRSNSYEQYF
NA	TRBJ1-2	TRBV15	CATSSVPRRGANYGYTF